These 21 T cell receptor beta chains share one sample of origin, sequenced in a study of T cells in Graves' hyperthyroidism and ophthalmopathy. Amplified TCR beta CDR3 regions came from RNA transcripts. The TCR CDR3 was amplified in a first-round RT-PCR using the HTBI primer set. TCRdb fed the multiplex PCR reads into MiXCR, producing one record per CDR3 protein. This sample has roughly 330,000 distinct CDR3 sequences; 16% occur once, and the top ten carry around 35%. Sequencing input: blood. The receptors here all came from a man aged 25-45 years with Graves' hyperthyroidism.

This clonotype was counted many times. V is TRBV9 and J is TRBJ2-1; 11 bases fit TRBD2. Germline CDR1 and CDR2: SGDLS and YYNGEE. With 3 bases clipped from V and 2 bases from J, the junction kept 1 base outside the gene matches. The CDR3 runs 15 residues. In DNA form, the CDR3 reads TGTGCCAGCAGCGCGACTAGCGGGACCTACAATGAGCAGTTCTTC. Encoded protein: CASSATSGTYNEQFF.

The rearrangement links TRBV5-1 to TRBJ2-1, with 7 bases matching TRBD1. J was trimmed by 5 bases and V by 7 bases; bases with no gene match: 6. Germline CDR1 reads SGHRS; CDR2 reads YFSETQ. The CDR3 sequence is 13 residues long. The CDR3 bases are TGCGCCAGCCACCAGACAGGGAACAATGAGCAGTTCTTC. It specifies CASHQTGNNEQFF.

At least ten counts were recorded for this clonotype. The chain employs TRBV3-1 and TRBJ2-7; maybe TRBD2 (5 bases). Trimming pared 4 bases from V and 2 bases from J, leaving 15 bases between. CDR1 is LGHDT, CDR2 YNNKEL, per germline (reference sequence). The CDR3 covers 15 residues. This CDR3 reads CASSPRDGPAYEQYF. Here the CDR3 DNA reads TGTGCCAGCAGCCCCCGGGATGGCCCAGCCTACGAGCAGTACTTC.

The V gene is TRBV18, the J gene TRBJ1-2, with D tentatively TRBD1 (6 bases). CDR1 and CDR2 (germline): KGHSH, LQKENI. V lost 1 base and J 4 bases, leaving 13 bases between the germline ends. The CDR3 runs to 15 residues. CDR3 region: CASSPRQDLSYGYTF. CDR3 DNA: TGTGCCAGCTCACCACGACAGGATCTTTCCTATGGCTACACCTTC.

Only a few counts were recorded for this clonotype. The rearrangement joins TRBV20-1 to TRBJ2-5; D not certain. CDR1 DFQATT and CDR2 SNEGSKA come from the germline V gene (reference sequence). The CDR3 runs 14 residues. V lost 0 bases and J 5 bases, leaving 13 bases between the germline ends. CDR3 sequence (DNA): TGCAGTGCTAGAGATCGCCCCGAAAGGGAGACCCAGTACTTC. Translating it yields CSARDRPERETQYF.

This rearrangement joins TRBV20-1 to TRBJ1-3, with D maybe TRBD1 (6 bases). Trimming pared 3 bases from V and 7 bases from J, leaving 13 bases between. Germline CDR1 and CDR2: DFQATT and SNEGSKA (reference sequence). There are 13 residues in the CDR3. This chain's CDR3 is CSASKSGGNTIYF. DNA for the CDR3: TGCAGTGCTAGTAAATCCGGGGGCAACACCATATATTTT.

There are a few counts of this clonotype. J is TRBJ1-6 and V is TRBV10-3, with a tentative D call TRBD1 (6 bases). Trimming cost V 0 bases and J 7 bases, with 10 bases left between them. The CDR3 covers 15 residues. Germline V CDR1 and CDR2: ENHRY, SYGVKD. In nucleotides, the CDR3 is TGTGCCATCAGTGAGTCGAGGGGGAGGAATTCACCCCTCCACTTT. Translated, it gives CAISESRGRNSPLHF.

In this sample, this clonotype turned up a few times. The rearrangement uses TRBV12-3 or TRBV12-4 and TRBJ1-5; D possibly corresponds to TRBD1 (5 bases). The V and J ends lost 3 bases and 10 bases respectively, with 13 bases between them. The CDR3 consists of 13 residues. CDR3 nucleotide sequence: TGTGCCAGCAGTTTTGGGGCATCAGGACCCCAGCATTTT. Translating it yields CASSFGASGPQHF.

This clonotype came up a few times. The V call is TRBV10-3, the J call TRBJ2-4; TRBD2 matches at 7 bases. After removal of 4 bases from V and 9 bases from J, the junction contained 12 bases not matched to a gene. CDR1 and CDR2 (germline): ENHRY, SYGVKD. This CDR3 has 15 residues. The CDR3 region has the DNA TGTGCCATCAGTGCACCCGGGACTACCCCAGGCATTCAGTACTTC. Its translation: CAISAPGTTPGIQYF.

At least ten counts were recorded for this clonotype. The rearrangement links TRBV12-3 or TRBV12-4 to TRBJ1-1; 7 positions agree with TRBD1. The CDR3 is made up of 12 amino acids. V lost 7 bases, J lost 3 bases, and 2 bases stayed unmatched. In nucleotides, the CDR3 is TGTGCCAGCAACCAGGGGGACACTGAAGCTTTCTTT. Encoded protein: CASNQGDTEAFF.

Note on this clonotype: Being one base from a much bigger clone, this may be a read error. The rearrangement links TRBV19 to TRBJ1-1; D remains unclear. CDR3 size: 14 residues. Germline CDR1 reads LNHDA; CDR2 reads SQIVND (reference sequence). CDR3 loop: CASSMRGRRAEALF. For the CDR3, the DNA is TGTGCCAGTAGTATGAGAGGGCGGCGGGCTGAAGCTCTCTTT.

This chain links TRBV5-1 with TRBJ2-2; D unclear. Germline CDR1 is SGHRS and CDR2 is YFSETQ. The CDR3 extends over 15 amino acids. V lost 0 bases to trimming and J lost 4 bases, with 10 bases between them. The CDR3 region is CASSLAVSGTGELFF. The CDR3 DNA is TGCGCCAGCAGCTTGGCCGTTTCTGGCACCGGGGAGCTGTTTTTT. Complete variable domain (other parts from reference TRBV5-1 and TRBJ2-2): KAGVTQTPRYLIKTRGQQVTLSCSPISGHRSVSWYQQTPGQGLQFLFEYFSETQRNKGNFPGRFSGRQFSNSRSEMNVSTLELGDSALYLCASSLAVSGTGELFFGEGSRLTVL.

In its sample, this clonotype was seen a few times. This chain links TRBV5-4 with TRBJ2-5; perhaps TRBD1 as D (5 bases). V was trimmed by 1 base and J by 7 bases, leaving 11 bases between them. Germline V gives CDR1 SGHNT, CDR2 YYREEE (reference sequence). The CDR3 contains 13 residues. CDR3 nucleotides: TGTGCCAGCAGCTTGCCGGACACAAGGACCCAGTACTTC. Translation gives CASSLPDTRTQYF.

This clonotype was counted at least ten times. At one end, the junction sequence differs from germline, possibly due to a read error. The chain joins TRBV7-7 to TRBJ2-7, with D possibly matching TRBD2 (5 bases). The V gene's germline CDR1 is SSHAT and CDR2 FNYEAQ (reference sequence). CDR3 length: 13 residues. CDR3 in amino acids: CASSHASWEEQYF. The CDR3 DNA follows: TGTGCTAGCAGCCACGCTAGCTGGGAGGAGCAGTACTTC.

This clonotype was seen a few times. The J gene is TRBJ2-5, the V gene TRBV9, with 7 bases identical to TRBD2. Germline assignment: CDR1 SGDLS and CDR2 YYNGEE. Trimming removed 3 bases from V and 5 bases from J; junction bases left unmatched: 10. The CDR3 has 15 residues. CDR3 bases: TGTGCCAGCAGCGCGAGCGGGACTCCCGCGGAGACCCAGTACTTC. It yields the protein CASSASGTPAETQYF.

This clonotype was picked up many times. The J gene is TRBJ2-5, the V gene TRBV11-2; D might be TRBD2 (5 bases). The CDR3 contains 12 residues. Germline V gene lookup returns CDR1 SGHAT and CDR2 FQNNGV. The V gene lost 5 bases and the J gene lost 12 bases, with 16 bases spanning the gap. The DNA of the CDR3 is TGTGCCAGCAGCCCGGGGAGTCGAATTGAGTACTTC. Protein: CASSPGSRIEYF.

This clonotype has just a few counts. The chain combines TRBV20-1 with TRBJ2-1; 7 nucleotides align to TRBD2. Trimming took 3 bases from V and 7 from J; bases not matched to a gene: 12. CDR1 and CDR2 from the germline V gene are DFQATT and SNEGSKA (reference sequence). This CDR3 is 15 amino acids long. The CDR3 spells CSASPWAGVGNEQFF. The CDR3 nucleotides are TGCAGTGCTAGTCCCTGGGCGGGAGTCGGGAATGAGCAGTTCTTC.

This chain uses TRBV19 with TRBJ2-3, with 10 positions matching TRBD2. The CDR3 is made up of 16 amino acids. Germline V lookup: CDR1 LNHDA, CDR2 SQIVND (reference sequence). V shed 8 bases, J shed 4 bases, and the junction held 12 bases outside the gene matches. CDR3 sequence (DNA): TGTGCCAGTGGCCCGGGGGGTCTAGCGGGAGCAGATACGCAGTATTTT. It codes for CASGPGGLAGADTQYF.

A single count supports this clonotype. This rearrangement joins TRBV19 to TRBJ2-6; D ambiguous. CDR3 length: 15 residues. V lost 7 bases and J 0 bases, leaving 10 bases between the germline ends. Germline V gives CDR1 LNHDA, CDR2 SQIVND (reference sequence). CDR3 in amino acids: CASTPPGSGANVLTF. Written as DNA, the CDR3 is TGTGCCAGTACCCCGCCCGGCTCTGGGGCCAACGTCCTGACTTTC. Combining the CDR3 with reference TRBV19 and TRBJ2-6 gives the whole variable domain DGGITQSPKYLFRKEGQNVTLSCEQNLNHDAMYWYRQDPGQGLRLIYYSQIVNDFQKGDIAEGYSVSREKKESFPLTVTSAQKNPTAFYLCASTPPGSGANVLTFGAGSRLTVL.

V usage is TRBV29-1 and J usage is TRBJ2-5; D is possibly TRBD2 (6 bases). The ends were cut back, 3 bases at V and 4 bases at J, with 9 bases in the middle. Germline V lookup: CDR1 SQVTM, CDR2 ANQGSEA. This CDR3 is built from 12 residues. DNA for the CDR3: TGCAGCGTTGACGGGAGTCTAGAGACCCAGTACTTC. This translates into CSVDGSLETQYF.

This chain uses TRBV4-2 with TRBJ2-7; the match to TRBD2 covers 11 bases. The CDR3 runs 15 residues. V trimming: 1 base; J trimming: 5 bases; junction bases outside the gene matches: 4. Germline V CDR1 and CDR2: LGHNA, YNFKEQ. The CDR3 bases are TGTGCCAGCAGCCAAGGACTAGCGGGAACGGACGAGCAGTACTTC. It yields the protein CASSQGLAGTDEQYF.